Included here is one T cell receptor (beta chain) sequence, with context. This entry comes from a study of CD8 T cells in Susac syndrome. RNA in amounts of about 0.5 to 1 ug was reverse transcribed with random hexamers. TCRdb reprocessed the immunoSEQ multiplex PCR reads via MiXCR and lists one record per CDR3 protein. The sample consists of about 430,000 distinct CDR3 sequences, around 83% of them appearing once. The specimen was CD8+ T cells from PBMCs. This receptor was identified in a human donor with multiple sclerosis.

For the CDR3, the DNA is TGTGCCAGCAGCGGTGGGACAGAGAGGGATTACGAGCAGTACTTC. It yields the protein CASSGGTERDYEQYF. The chain is built from TRBV9 and TRBJ2-7; 7 nucleotides agree with TRBD1. Germline trimming cut 3 bases from V and 4 bases from J; bases unmatched to any gene: 10. The CDR3 is 15 residues long. The germline V gene has CDR1 SGDLS and CDR2 YYNGEE.